The 26 T cell receptor beta chains listed next were all sequenced from one sample in a study of T cells in Graves' hyperthyroidism and ophthalmopathy. Amplification of TCR beta CDR3 regions used RNA as the template. The HTBI primer set served for first-round RT-PCR of the TCR CDR3. Each CDR3 protein is one row after TCRdb ran MiXCR on the multiplex PCR reads. The sample has some 570,000 distinct CDR3 sequences; 12% to 15% are singletons. The sequencing sample was made of blood. The receptors were sampled from a woman younger than 30 with Graves' ophthalmopathy.

This clonotype was detected many times. The chain carries TRBV7-8 and TRBJ1-6, with D uncertain. Germline V CDR1 and CDR2: SGHVS, FQNEAQ. Trimming shortened V by 3 bases and J by 6 bases, and 12 bases separated the two germline ends. CDR3 size: 15 residues. DNA of the CDR3: TGTGCCAGCAGCTTGACCCCAGGACCTAATTCACCCCTCCACTTT. It translates to CASSLTPGPNSPLHF.

The chain combines TRBV19 with TRBJ2-1, with 10 bases that match TRBD2. Unmatched junction bases numbered 6, after V lost 2 bases and J lost 5 bases. Germline assignment: CDR1 LNHDA and CDR2 SQIVND (reference sequence). The CDR3 loop spans 16 amino acids. CDR3 in amino acids: CASSILAGEVHNEQFF. In nucleotides, the CDR3 is TGTGCCAGTAGTATACTAGCGGGGGAGGTCCACAATGAGCAGTTCTTC.

At least ten counts were recorded for this clonotype. The chain links TRBV27 to TRBJ2-3; D gene uncertain. This CDR3 has 14 amino acids. Trimming pared 2 bases from V and 3 bases from J, leaving 9 bases between. CDR1 MNHEY and CDR2 SMNVEV come from the germline V gene (reference sequence). CDR3 sequence: CASSLNIPTDTQYF. CDR3 nucleotides: TGTGCCAGCAGTTTAAATATCCCTACAGATACGCAGTATTTT.

This clonotype was counted ten times or more. V usage is TRBV7-2 and J usage is TRBJ2-5; TRBD2 matches at 14 bases. Losses at the gene ends were 4 bases for V and 5 bases for J; bases not matched to a gene: 6. The CDR3 has 16 residues. From germline, CDR1 is SGHTA and CDR2 FQGNSA. CDR3 nucleotides: TGTGCCAGCAGCTGGGGGACTAGCGGGAGAGGCGAGACCCAGTACTTC. Encoded protein: CASSWGTSGRGETQYF.

Only a few counts were recorded for this clonotype. It may be a read error: a sequence one base away is much more abundant. The rearrangement joins TRBV3-1 to TRBJ1-1, with D unclear. This CDR3 is built from 14 residues. CDR1 is LGHDT and CDR2 is YNNKEL in the germline V gene (reference sequence). The CDR3 region has the DNA TGTGCCGGCAGCCGCAAGGTCAGAGGCACTGAAGCTTTCTTT. It is translated as CAGSRKVRGTEAFF.

The chain employs TRBV19 and TRBJ2-3; D tentatively fits TRBD1 or TRBD2 (5 bases each). Germline CDR1 is LNHDA and CDR2 is SQIVND (reference sequence). The CDR3 loop spans 12 amino acids. V was pared by 6 bases and J by 7 bases, with 11 bases between. This CDR3 is CASSSLGHTQYF. The CDR3 nucleotides read TGTGCCAGTAGCTCCCTGGGACATACGCAGTATTTT. Together with reference TRBV19 and TRBJ2-3, the CDR3 gives the full variable domain: DGGITQSPKYLFRKEGQNVTLSCEQNLNHDAMYWYRQDPGQGLRLIYYSQIVNDFQKGDIAEGYSVSREKKESFPLTVTSAQKNPTAFYLCASSSLGHTQYFGPGTRLTVL.

V usage is TRBV11-2 and J usage is TRBJ2-1, with 11 bases that match TRBD2. The CDR3 is 18 amino acids. CDR1 and CDR2 (germline): SGHAT, FQNNGV. J gave up 6 bases and V 4 bases, and 14 bases lay outside the gene matches. The CDR3 region is CASSSPFRLAGRGNEQFF. CDR3 DNA: TGTGCCAGCAGCTCGCCCTTCAGACTAGCGGGGCGAGGCAATGAGCAGTTCTTC. The variable domain in full, completed from reference TRBV11-2 and TRBJ2-1, reads EAGVAQSPRYKIIEKRQSVAFWCNPISGHATLYWYQQILGQGPKLLIQFQNNGVVDDSQLPKDRFSAERLKGVDSTLKIQPAKLEDSAVYLCASSSPFRLAGRGNEQFFGPGTRLTVL.

This clonotype was detected many times. The chain is built from TRBV7-2 and TRBJ2-7; 7 nucleotides line up with TRBD1. This CDR3 region has 15 residues. With 0 bases clipped from V and 2 bases from J, the junction kept 4 bases outside the gene matches. The germline V gene has CDR1 SGHTA and CDR2 FQGNSA. The CDR3 nucleotides read TGTGCCAGCAGCTTAGCCGGGACAGACACCTACGAGCAGTACTTC. This encodes CASSLAGTDTYEQYF.

This clonotype occurred a few times. The chain is built from TRBV6-5 and TRBJ2-7, with a weak D call TRBD2 (5 bases). This CDR3 comprises 13 residues. From germline, CDR1 is MNHEY and CDR2 SVGAGI. V gave up 2 bases and J gave up 4 bases, with 9 bases separating them. CDR3 nucleotide sequence: TGTGCCAGCAGTTACGAGGGAGAGTACGAGCAGTACTTC. Protein sequence: CASSYEGEYEQYF.

This chain connects TRBV20-1 to TRBJ2-1, with 10 bases aligning to TRBD2. CDR1 and CDR2 from the germline V gene are DFQATT and SNEGSKA (reference sequence). The CDR3 spans 15 residues. Unmatched junction bases numbered 1, after V lost 0 bases and J lost 2 bases. The CDR3 loop reads CSARDLAGAYNEQFF. DNA for the CDR3: TGCAGTGCTAGAGATCTAGCGGGAGCCTACAATGAGCAGTTCTTC.

This clonotype appeared many times. The chain joins TRBV28 to TRBJ2-5; 7 bases agree with TRBD2. V was pared by 7 bases and J by 5 bases, with 13 bases of the junction left unmatched. Germline assignment: CDR1 MDHEN and CDR2 SYDVKM. This CDR3 has 15 amino acids. CDR3 amino acids: CASTQTRGGTETQYF. The CDR3 nucleotides are TGTGCCAGCACTCAAACACGGGGAGGGACGGAGACCCAGTACTTC.

This clonotype was detected only a few times. The chain joins TRBV29-1 to TRBJ2-5, with D perhaps TRBD1 (7 bases). Between the trimmed V and J ends, which lost 6 bases and 3 bases, there was a span of 14 bases. The CDR3 has 13 residues. The germline CDR1 and CDR2 sequences are SQVTM and ANQGSEA. In nucleotides, the CDR3 is TGCAGCGTGGGGGGACAGACGGAAGAGACCCAGTACTTC. It translates to CSVGGQTEETQYF.

The rearrangement uses TRBV10-2 and TRBJ1-1; the D is unclear. V was trimmed by 0 bases and J by 8 bases, leaving 16 bases between them. Germline-derived CDR1 and CDR2 are WSHSY and SAAADI. The CDR3 contains 15 residues. CDR3 sequence: CASSESVLWAGEAFF. DNA for the CDR3: TGCGCCAGCAGTGAGTCAGTTCTTTGGGCGGGGGAAGCTTTCTTT.

This clonotype has ten or more counts. V and J are TRBV12-3 or TRBV12-4 and TRBJ2-7, with TRBD2 identical over 12 bases. V was clipped by 6 bases and J by 5 bases; unmatched bases: 5. The CDR3 extends over 14 amino acids. The CDR3 nucleotides are TGTGCCAGCAGAGGACTAGCGGGAACTCACGAGCAGTACTTC. Protein product: CASRGLAGTHEQYF.

This clonotype was counted between two and nine times. The V call is TRBV7-9, the J call TRBJ2-7; no clear D gene. There are 15 residues in the CDR3. Between the trimmed V and J ends, which lost 6 bases and 0 bases, there was a span of 15 bases. The germline CDR1 and CDR2 sequences are SEHNR and FQNEAQ (reference sequence). The CDR3 coding sequence is TGTGCCAGCAGTCTAACCCTTTCTAGCTCCTACGAGCAGTACTTC. This gives the protein CASSLTLSSSYEQYF.

V gene TRBV28 combines with J gene TRBJ1-6, with 8 nucleotides matching TRBD1. V was pared by 6 bases and J by 9 bases, with 7 bases of the junction left unmatched. This CDR3 contains 14 residues. Germline V lookup: CDR1 MDHEN, CDR2 SYDVKM. The CDR3 DNA sequence: TGTGCCAGCAGGTGGGGGACAGGAGTTTCACCCCTCCACTTT. Amino acid sequence: CASRWGTGVSPLHF.

In this sample, this clonotype turned up a few times. The chain carries TRBV10-3 and TRBJ1-1, with D perhaps TRBD1 (5 bases). CDR1 is ENHRY, CDR2 SYGVKD, per germline. Trimming took 7 bases from V and 8 from J, leaving 20 bases between them. This CDR3 contains 14 residues. The CDR3 protein is CAITNTGKGLEAFF. The CDR3 coding sequence is TGTGCCATCACCAATACGGGAAAGGGGTTGGAAGCTTTCTTT.

This clonotype was detected ten times or more. The chain links TRBV7-6 to TRBJ2-7; the match to TRBD1 covers 7 bases. Germline V gene sequence: CDR1 SGHVS, CDR2 FNYEAQ. This CDR3 contains 16 residues. With V trimmed by 2 bases and J by 0 bases, 7 bases remained unmatched. The chain's CDR3 is CASSLLSQGVSYEQYF. The CDR3 DNA sequence: TGTGCCAGCAGCTTATTAAGCCAGGGGGTCTCCTACGAGCAGTACTTC. Drawing the rest from reference TRBV7-6 and TRBJ2-7, the complete variable domain is GAGVSQSPRYKVTKRGQDVALRCDPISGHVSLYWYRQALGQGPEFLTYFNYEAQQDKSGLPNDRFSAERPEGSISTLTIQRTEQRDSAMYRCASSLLSQGVSYEQYFGPGTRLTVT.

Concerning this clonotype itself: This may arise from a read error, as a much more abundant clone is one base away. The chain uses TRBV19 and TRBJ2-2, with D possibly being TRBD1 (6 bases). The V end was cut by 7 bases, the J end by 5 bases, with 17 bases between. This CDR3 has 15 residues. The germline V gene encodes CDR1 LNHDA and CDR2 SQIVND (reference sequence). The CDR3 is CASNTQGLGTGELFF. CDR3 nucleotide sequence: TGTGCCAGTAATACACAGGGTCTCGGGACCGGGGAGCTGTTTTTT.

This clonotype was counted many times. V gene TRBV6-1 combines with J gene TRBJ2-7; the D gene is possibly TRBD2 (5 bases). This CDR3 spans 14 amino acids. The germline V gene encodes CDR1 MNHNS and CDR2 SASEGT. V lost 5 bases and J 3 bases, leaving 14 bases between the germline ends. The CDR3 region has the DNA TGTGCCAGCAGTTTGTTCCCCCGGGACTACGAGCAGTACTTC. Encoded protein: CASSLFPRDYEQYF.

This clonotype was seen ten or more times. The CDR3 loop reads CASSPSRTVRGETQYF. The DNA for the CDR3 is TGTGCCAGCAGCCCGAGTAGGACAGTTCGGGGGGAGACCCAGTACTTC. The genes are TRBV11-2 and TRBJ2-5, with D tentatively TRBD1 or TRBD2 (6 bases each). Germline CDR1 SGHAT, CDR2 FQNNGV. With 5 bases removed from V and 5 bases from J, the gap between germline ends came to 21 bases. There are 16 residues in the CDR3.

This clonotype was observed a few times. The chain recombines TRBV29-1 with TRBJ2-2, with a weak D call TRBD2 (5 bases). This CDR3 contains 14 residues. Trimming took 2 bases from V and 6 from J, leaving 13 bases between them. CDR1 and CDR2 from the germline V gene are SQVTM and ANQGSEA. The DNA of the CDR3 is TGCAGCGTTGAAACTTCGTGGGGAGCCGGGGAGCTGTTTTTT. Its protein product is CSVETSWGAGELFF.

In its sample, this clonotype was seen many times. The V gene is TRBV7-3, the J gene TRBJ2-1, with 10 bases lining up with TRBD2. After removal of 7 bases from V and 9 bases from J, the junction contained 6 bases not matched to a gene. CDR3 length: 13 amino acids. Germline V gene data show CDR1 as SGHTA and CDR2 as FQGTGA. CDR3 protein: CASTLAGVGEQFF. The CDR3 bases are TGTGCCAGCACGCTAGCGGGAGTCGGTGAGCAGTTCTTC.

This chain links TRBV6-1 with TRBJ2-7, with D possibly being TRBD2 (5 bases). CDR1 and CDR2 from the germline V gene are MNHNS and SASEGT. V lost 7 bases to trimming and J lost 3 bases, with 7 bases between them. The CDR3 covers 11 residues. The CDR3 nucleotides read TGTGCCAGCATTCGGGGCTACGAGCAGTACTTC. Its protein is CASIRGYEQYF.

This clonotype showed up many times. The V and J genes are TRBV9 and TRBJ2-1; TRBD2 aligns across 10 bases. After removal of 4 bases from V and 3 bases from J, the junction contained 7 bases not matched to a gene. Germline V CDR1 and CDR2: SGDLS, YYNGEE. The CDR3 is made up of 16 amino acids. CDR3 DNA: TGTGCCAGCAGCCGAGCGGGAGGGCCCCTCTACAATGAGCAGTTCTTC. Its protein is CASSRAGGPLYNEQFF. The full variable domain, its missing parts supplied by reference TRBV9 and TRBJ2-1, is DSGVTQTPKHLITATGQRVTLRCSPRSGDLSVYWYQQSLDQGLQFLIQYYNGEERAKGNILERFSAQQFPDLHSELNLSSLELGDSALYFCASSRAGGPLYNEQFFGPGTRLTVL.

This clonotype was recorded many times. The gene calls are TRBV24-1 and TRBJ1-5; 8 nucleotides match TRBD1. V lost 9 bases, J lost 2 bases, and 8 bases stayed unmatched. The germline V gene has CDR1 KGHDR and CDR2 SFDVKD. The CDR3 length is 15 residues. The CDR3 DNA is TGTGCCACCCCCCAGGACAGGGCGGGCAATCAGCCCCAGCATTTT. This gives the protein CATPQDRAGNQPQHF.